This is a list of T cell receptor beta chains from one sample in a study of vaccination effects on CD4 cells after COVID-19. These TCRs are of unknown antigen specificity. Data came from immunoSEQ multiplex PCR; TCRdb stores just in-frame clones and leaves some out. The table lists more than 35,000 clones, 68% of them singletons. The specimen was CD4+ T cells from PBMCs cultured without peptide, collected before COVID-19 vaccination. These receptors all stem from a human donor who received a COVID-19 vaccine. The CDR3 runs from the conserved cysteine through the conserved F or W. A D gene is named only where the DNA matches it firmly. Clone size is given for some rows only: seen once, a few or many times, or a class if the clone is expanded.

V gene	D gene	clone size	J gene	CDR3 protein	CDR3 DNA
TRBV4-1	TRBD2	once	TRBJ2-1	CASSSPGLARGGGNNEQFF	TGCGCCAGCAGCTCTCCGGGACTAGCGCGAGGGGGAGGAAACAATGAGCAGTTCTTC
TRBV11-3	TRBD2	.	TRBJ2-3	CASWLKAGITDTQYF	TGTGCCAGCTGGTTAAAAGCGGGGATCACAGATACGCAGTATTTT
TRBV29-1	.	.	TRBJ1-3	CSVEVSVGNTIYF	TGCAGCGTTGAAGTATCGGTCGGAAACACCATATATTTT
TRBV13	TRBD1	.	TRBJ2-7	CASSLGRGDRATAYEQYF	TGTGCCAGCAGCTTAGGCCGCGGGGACAGGGCGACCGCCTACGAGCAGTACTTC
TRBV29-1	.	few	TRBJ1-1	CSVTGRLNTEAFF	TGCAGCGTAACGGGACGGTTGAACACTGAAGCTTTCTTT
TRBV11-3	.	.	TRBJ2-7	CASSLSGDDPSSYEQYF	TGTGCCAGCAGCTTATCCGGGGATGATCCCAGCTCCTACGAGCAGTACTTC
TRBV28	.	.	TRBJ1-1	CASSFEYQLGAFF	TGTGCCAGCAGTTTTGAGTATCAACTAGGAGCTTTCTTT
TRBV5-1	.	.	TRBJ2-2	CASSLASGANTGELFF	TGCGCCAGCAGCTTGGCGTCAGGGGCCAACACCGGGGAGCTGTTTTTT
TRBV15	.	.	TRBJ2-5	CATSSGGYETQYF	TGTGCCACCAGCAGTGGGGGGTATGAGACCCAGTACTTC
TRBV3-1/TRBV3-2	TRBD2	.	TRBJ2-3	CASSQSQAGPKYF	TGTGCCAGCAGCCAATCCCAAGCGGGACCCAAGTATTTT
TRBV18	TRBD2	.	TRBJ2-3	CASSRSGLAGEGSTDTQYF	TGTGCCAGCTCACGATCGGGACTAGCGGGAGAGGGAAGCACAGATACGCAGTATTTT
TRBV20-1	.	medium-sized	TRBJ1-2	CSVRVGYGYTF	TGCAGTGTTCGGGTCGGCTATGGCTACACCTTC
TRBV18	TRBD2	.	TRBJ2-7	CASSPDSGTSGSQVRYF	TGTGCCAGCTCACCAGATAGCGGGACTAGCGGATCTCAGGTTCGGTACTTC
TRBV14	.	.	TRBJ1-3	CASSQWTDSGNTIYF	TGTGCCAGCAGCCAGTGGACAGATTCTGGAAACACCATATATTTT
TRBV29-1	.	.	TRBJ2-2	CSAKENTGELFF	TGCAGCGCCAAAGAAAACACCGGGGAGCTGTTTTTT
TRBV5-4	.	.	TRBJ2-7	CASSLVGQLAYEQYF	TGTGCCAGCAGCTTGGTTGGACAGTTGGCCTACGAGCAGTACTTC
TRBV2	.	.	TRBJ2-7	CASSSDLSGEQYF	TGTGCCAGCAGCTCAGACTTGTCTGGCGAGCAGTACTTC
TRBV7-6	TRBD2	.	TRBJ2-7	CASSLTSGAYEQYF	TGTGCCAGCAGCTTGACTAGCGGTGCCTACGAGCAGTACTTC
TRBV27	.	.	TRBJ2-1	CASSLGLSRNEQFF	TGTGCCAGCAGTTTGGGGCTATCACGCAATGAGCAGTTCTTC
TRBV4-1	TRBD1	.	TRBJ1-6	CASSRRDSGNSPLHF	TGCGCCAGCAGCCGCCGGGACAGCGGTAATTCACCCCTCCACTTT
TRBV14	.	once	TRBJ1-2	CASSLGPNYGYTF	TGTGCCAGCAGCCTGGGACCCAACTATGGCTACACCTTC
TRBV2	.	.	TRBJ1-4	CASSEILGGGNEKLFF	TGTGCCAGCAGTGAAATCCTGGGAGGGGGGAATGAAAAACTGTTTTTT
TRBV10-2	TRBD2	.	TRBJ2-1	CASKRREAGNEQFF	TGCGCCAGCAAAAGGCGGGAGGCTGGCAATGAGCAGTTCTTC